This T cell receptor (beta chain) is from a study of cytomegalovirus exposure and HLA in healthy donors. The germline gives CDR1 SGHRS, CDR2 YFSETQ. The CDR3 contains 14 residues. V lost 4 bases and J 0 bases, leaving 9 bases between the germline ends. Notes on this clone: Its cognate antigen is unknown.

Primers included in the PCR were 60 Vbeta and 13 Jbeta primers. The data were produced by immunoSEQ multiplex PCR, yet TCRdb's version contains in-frame clones alone and is incomplete. Here the sample spans 120,000 to 150,000 clones, about three quarters being singletons. This cohort consisted of healthy bone marrow donors. Findings and limits, study-wide: Donors belonging to an Asian-associated ancestry cluster reportedly showed fewer N-insertions in productive TCRs than the roughly 670-donor mean, according to what a later analysis found. Solely CMV serostatus was available to characterize immune exposure.

Sequenced sample: PBMCs. The TCR comes from a man aged 40-49 years in good health and CMV-seropositive. The chain carries TRBV5-1 and TRBJ2-3; D not resolved. As DNA, the CDR3 is TGCGCCAGCAGCCAGAGAGGAAGCACAGATACGCAGTATTTT. Its protein is CASSQRGSTDTQYF.